This T cell receptor beta chain originates from a study of Graves' ophthalmopathy and Graves' hyperthyroidism. From germline, CDR1 is MNHEY and CDR2 SVGAGI. V was trimmed by 6 bases and J by 5 bases, leaving 16 bases between them. The CDR3 has 14 amino acids. This clonotype was seen repeatedly, ten times or more. TCR beta CDR3 amplification used RNA transcripts. The workflow started with a first-round RT-PCR run with HTBI primers and then moved on to a second-round multiplex PCR. TCRdb ran MiXCR on the multiplex PCR reads and lists one entry per CDR3 protein. This sample has fewer than 400,000 distinct CDR3 sequences, with approximately 20% found just once.

The source material was peripheral blood. The sequence was collected from a woman aged 18-29 years with Graves' ophthalmopathy. The V and J genes are TRBV6-5 and TRBJ1-1; the D is unclear. This chain's CDR3 is CASSPSPGRTEAFF. Written as DNA, the CDR3 is TGTGCCAGCAGCCCCTCACCCGGTAGAACTGAAGCTTTCTTT.